The 21 T cell receptor beta chains below all came from one sample that was sequenced in a study of CD8 T cells in Susac syndrome. Reverse transcription used about 0.45 to 1 ug RNA and random hexamers. TCRdb analysed the immunoSEQ multiplex PCR reads with MiXCR anew, one entry per CDR3 protein. Of roughly 150,000 distinct CDR3 sequences detected, around 95% appear once; the ten largest clones hold 0.2% to 0.25%. The specimen sequenced was CD8+ T cells from PBMCs. These receptors were obtained from a human donor with multiple sclerosis.

This clonotype has just a few counts. V is TRBV11-2 and J is TRBJ1-2; 8 bases agree with TRBD1. V dropped 0 bases and J dropped 3; count of bases not matched to a gene: 12. The CDR3 loop spans 18 amino acids. Germline values: CDR1 SGHAT, CDR2 FQNNGV. The CDR3 sequence is CASSLDNAFVQGDYGYTF. CDR3 DNA sequence: TGTGCCAGCAGCTTAGATAATGCCTTTGTACAGGGGGACTATGGCTACACCTTC.

The rearrangement uses TRBV5-1 and TRBJ2-7; no clear D gene. Per germline, CDR1 SGHRS and CDR2 YFSETQ. Trimming removed 0 bases at V and 0 bases at J, with 10 bases between. The CDR3 sequence is 15 residues long. The CDR3 DNA sequence: TGCGCCAGCAGCTTGGTCCCCAGCCACTCCTACGAGCAGTACTTC. Protein sequence: CASSLVPSHSYEQYF.

The rearrangement links TRBV27 to TRBJ2-4; D tentatively fits TRBD1 or TRBD2 (5 bases each). The CDR3 extends over 13 amino acids. Between the trimmed V and J ends, which lost 5 bases and 6 bases, there was a span of 11 bases. In germline, CDR1 is MNHEY, CDR2 SMNVEV (reference sequence). The CDR3 loop is CASSDGALNIQYF. For the CDR3, the DNA is TGTGCCAGCAGTGACGGGGCGCTAAACATTCAGTACTTC.

This clonotype was counted once. The V gene is TRBV9, the J gene TRBJ2-3; 13 nucleotides match TRBD2. V shed 1 base, J shed 4 bases, and the junction held 0 bases outside the gene matches. Germline CDR1 and CDR2: SGDLS and YYNGEE. This CDR3 contains 15 residues. CDR3 sequence: CASSVTSGGADTQYF. CDR3 DNA: TGTGCCAGCAGCGTAACTAGCGGGGGGGCAGATACGCAGTATTTT.

This rearrangement joins TRBV15 to TRBJ2-1, with D perhaps TRBD2 (5 bases). Trimming removed 4 bases at V and 6 bases at J, with 10 bases between. The CDR3 contains 13 residues. In germline, CDR1 is LNHNV, CDR2 YYDKDF (reference sequence). The CDR3 region has the DNA TGTGCCACCAGCAACGGACTGTTCAATGAGCAGTTCTTC. This encodes CATSNGLFNEQFF.

The J gene is TRBJ2-1, the V gene TRBV12-3 or TRBV12-4; 7 positions agree with TRBD2. This CDR3 region has 15 residues. The V gene end was trimmed by 6 bases and the J gene end by 4 bases; junction bases not matched to a gene: 9. CDR3 region: CASSLGTTPYNEQFF. CDR3 DNA: TGTGCCAGCAGCCTAGGGACTACACCTTACAATGAGCAGTTCTTC.

This chain uses TRBV4-2 with TRBJ2-1, with TRBD1 identical over 7 bases. The CDR3 contains 13 residues. Germline V gene data show CDR1 as LGHNA and CDR2 as YNFKEQ. V lost 0 bases and J lost 13; bases outside the gene matches: 6. CDR3 DNA sequence: TGTGCCAGCAGCCAAGATCTTATAGGGGGCCAGTTCTTC. Translated, it gives CASSQDLIGGQFF.

The chain has TRBV5-4 and TRBJ2-6, with 7 bases fitting TRBD1. V trimming: 3 bases; J trimming: 4 bases; junction bases outside the gene matches: 4. Germline lookup yields CDR1 SGHNT and CDR2 YYREEE (reference sequence). This CDR3 region has 15 residues. CDR3 sequence: CASSSTGPGANVLTF. The CDR3 region has the DNA TGTGCCAGCAGCTCGACAGGGCCCGGGGCCAACGTCCTGACTTTC.

This clonotype is a singleton in its sample. The chain is built from TRBV28 and TRBJ2-1; D may be TRBD2 (6 bases). The germline V gene encodes CDR1 MDHEN and CDR2 SYDVKM. Trimming pared 2 bases from V and 4 bases from J, leaving 15 bases between. The CDR3 extends over 16 amino acids. CDR3 sequence reads: CASSLGAEGDYNEQFF. CDR3 coding DNA: TGTGCCAGCAGTTTAGGGGCGGAGGGAGATTACAATGAGCAGTTCTTC.

V is TRBV7-6 and J is TRBJ2-7; possibly TRBD2 for D (5 bases). CDR3 length: 13 amino acids. V was shortened by 5 bases and J by 4 bases, with 12 bases between the two germline ends. Germline V gene sequence: CDR1 SGHVS, CDR2 FNYEAQ. The CDR3 sequence is CASSPGGTYEQYF. DNA of the CDR3: TGTGCCAGCAGCCCTGGAGGTACGTACGAGCAGTACTTC. Supplemented by reference TRBV7-6 and TRBJ2-7, the full variable domain reads GAGVSQSPRYKVTKRGQDVALRCDPISGHVSLYWYRQALGQGPEFLTYFNYEAQQDKSGLPNDRFSAERPEGSISTLTIQRTEQRDSAMYRCASSPGGTYEQYFGPGTRLTVT.

The chain combines TRBV29-1 with TRBJ1-2; D is undetermined. V was shortened by 0 bases and J by 5 bases, with 13 bases between the two germline ends. Germline CDR1 reads SQVTM; CDR2 reads ANQGSEA. The CDR3 covers 14 residues. CDR3 protein: CSVEDEGLGYGYTF. CDR3 DNA: TGCAGCGTTGAAGATGAAGGTTTAGGTTATGGCTACACCTTC. Looking up the rest from reference TRBV29-1 and TRBJ1-2 gives the full variable domain: SAVISQKPSRDICQRGTSLTIQCQVDSQVTMMFWYRQQPGQSLTLIATANQGSEATYESGFVIDKFPISRPNLTFSTLTVSNMSPEDSSIYLCSVEDEGLGYGYTFGSGTRLTVV.

In its sample, this clonotype was seen once. The rearrangement joins TRBV25-1 to TRBJ2-1, with D perhaps TRBD1 (6 bases). Trimming removed 4 bases from V and 7 bases from J, with 14 bases in between. The length of the CDR3 is 14 residues. The germline V gene encodes CDR1 MGHDK and CDR2 SYGVNS. DNA of the CDR3: TGTGCCAGCAGTGGCGACAGGAGTAGGAATGAGCAGTTCTTC. Amino acid sequence: CASSGDRSRNEQFF.

In DNA form, the CDR3 reads TGTGCCAGCAGTACCCGGACAGGGCACGAGCAGTACTTC. Encoded protein: CASSTRTGHEQYF. V is TRBV6-6 and J is TRBJ2-7; 8 bases are a match to TRBD1. In germline, CDR1 is MNHNY, CDR2 SVGAGI (reference sequence). CDR3 length equals 13 residues. Unmatched junction bases numbered 5, after V lost 5 bases and J lost 5 bases.

The rearrangement joins TRBV29-1 to TRBJ2-1; no clear D. The ends were cut back, 1 base at V and 4 bases at J, with 17 bases in the middle. The CDR3 sequence is 16 residues long. Germline values: CDR1 SQVTM, CDR2 ANQGSEA. CDR3 bases: TGCAGCGTTGAAGGTACGCCGGATGTATCGTACAATGAGCAGTTCTTC. Its protein is CSVEGTPDVSYNEQFF.

This clonotype was observed a handful of times. This rearrangement joins TRBV6-6 to TRBJ1-5; no reliable D call. This CDR3 comprises 13 residues. V dropped 9 bases and J dropped 5 bases, with 14 bases sitting between them. Germline CDR1 and CDR2: MNHNY and SVGAGI (reference sequence). CDR3 sequence (DNA): TGTGCCAGTACCCGAGCCCTTCATCAGCCCCAGCATTTT. It is translated as CASTRALHQPQHF.

V is TRBV7-9 and J is TRBJ2-5, with D unclear. The CDR3 totals 12 residues. V was shortened by 2 bases and J by 7 bases, with 8 bases between the two germline ends. Germline V gives CDR1 SEHNR, CDR2 FQNEAQ (reference sequence). CDR3: CASSLYEVTQYF. Here the CDR3 DNA reads TGTGCCAGCAGCTTATACGAGGTGACCCAGTACTTC.

The chain combines TRBV29-1 with TRBJ2-1; 14 bases map to TRBD2. The germline V gene has CDR1 SQVTM and CDR2 ANQGSEA. The CDR3 runs 16 residues. Trimming cost V 3 bases and J 4 bases; bases outside gene matches: 5. This chain's CDR3 is CSVDGLAGGKYNEQFF. CDR3 coding DNA: TGCAGCGTTGACGGACTAGCGGGGGGCAAGTACAATGAGCAGTTCTTC.

As DNA, the CDR3 is TGCAGCGTTGATAGCGGGCAGGGGGATGGCTACACCTTC. Its translation: CSVDSGQGDGYTF. This chain joins TRBV29-1 and TRBJ1-2; 7 bases are a match to TRBD1. CDR1 and CDR2 (germline): SQVTM, ANQGSEA. There are 13 residues in the CDR3. V lost 3 bases to trimming and J lost 6 bases; unmatched junction nucleotides: 7.

The CDR3 bases are TGTGCCAGCAGGGGGTCAACCTACGAGCAGTACTTC. It specifies CASRGSTYEQYF. The rearrangement uses TRBV2 and TRBJ2-7, with no clear D. The V end lost 6 bases, the J end lost 2 bases, and 8 bases lay between the germline ends. This CDR3 has 12 residues. Germline CDR1 and CDR2: SNHLY and FYNNEI.

CDR3 protein: CSAGPSYEQYF. The CDR3, as DNA: TGCAGTGCTGGACCTAGCTACGAGCAGTACTTC. The chain uses TRBV20-1 and TRBJ2-7; D not resolved. Trimming cost V 5 bases and J 3 bases, with 8 bases left between them. Germline V lookup: CDR1 DFQATT, CDR2 SNEGSKA (reference sequence). This CDR3 is built from 11 residues.

The chain links TRBV3-1 to TRBJ2-1, with 10 bases lining up with TRBD1. V lost 4 bases and J lost 3; bases outside the gene matches: 3. CDR1 LGHDT and CDR2 YNNKEL come from the germline V gene (reference sequence). There are 15 residues in the CDR3. The CDR3 is CASSLTGGYYNEQFF. The CDR3, as DNA: TGTGCCAGCAGCCTGACAGGGGGCTACTACAATGAGCAGTTCTTC.